The 13 T cell receptor beta chains in this list originate from one sample, sequenced in a study of beta chain features in type 1 diabetes. Findings and caveats of the study: TCRB CDR3s were moderately but significantly shorter in Type 1 diabetes patients in all four CD4+ subsets.

cDNA synthesis used the whole RNA isolate, giving expressed TCRB sequences. Profiled with immunoSEQ multiplex PCR; TCRdb holds only in-frame clones, not every one. The data show more than 95,000 clones, approximately 15% seen once. For these TCRs, the target antigens are not known. The sample taken for sequencing was central memory CD4+ T cells from blood. These receptors were collected from a man aged 18 to 29 with type 1 diabetes.

The V call is TRBV7-2, the J call TRBJ1-1; D is uncertain. V was cut by 3 bases and J by 1 base, with 6 bases left in between. The CDR3 length is 13 residues. CDR1 and CDR2 (germline): SGHTA, FQGNSA. The CDR3 sequence is CASSFQENTEAFF. CDR3 coding DNA: TGTGCCAGCAGCTTTCAGGAGAACACTGAAGCTTTCTTT. Full variable domain (outside the CDR3, taken from reference TRBV7-2 and TRBJ1-1): GAGVSQSPSNKVTEKGKDVELRCDPISGHTALYWYRQSLGQGLEFLIYFQGNSAPDKSGLPSDRFSAERTGGSVSTLTIQRTQQEDSAVYLCASSFQENTEAFFGQGTRLTVV.

This clone occurred a few times. In nucleotides, the CDR3 is TGTGCCAGCAGCCGAGGACAGTCGGTTTCCTACGAGCAGTACTTC. Encoded protein: CASSRGQSVSYEQYF. This rearrangement joins TRBV16 to TRBJ2-7, with D tentatively TRBD1 (6 bases). There are 15 residues in the CDR3. Germline loops: CDR1 KGHSY, CDR2 FQNENV. V was trimmed by 4 bases and J by 1 base, leaving 14 bases between them. Full variable domain (outside the CDR3, taken from reference TRBV16 and TRBJ2-7): GEEVAQTPKHLVRGEGQKAKLYCAPIKGHSYVFWYQQVLKNEFKFLISFQNENVFDETGMPKERFSAKCLPNSPCSLEIQATKLEDSAVYFCASSRGQSVSYEQYFGPGTRLTVT.

The chain couples TRBV29-1 to TRBJ1-5, with D perhaps matching TRBD1 (6 bases). V lost 7 bases, J lost 3 bases, and 16 bases lay in between. The CDR3 is 14 residues long. Germline CDR1 SQVTM, CDR2 ANQGSEA. The CDR3 nucleotides are TGCAGCGCTATGGTCACAGGGTTCAATCAGCCCCAGCATTTT. Residues: CSAMVTGFNQPQHF.

The chain is built from TRBV5-1 and TRBJ2-3; 8 bases map to TRBD2. Germline V lookup: CDR1 SGHRS, CDR2 YFSETQ. This CDR3 is 15 amino acids long. Trimming removed 1 base from V and 5 bases from J; junction bases left unmatched: 6. The CDR3 sequence is CASSLIVAGQDTQYF. The CDR3 DNA sequence: TGCGCCAGCAGCTTGATAGTAGCGGGGCAAGATACGCAGTATTTT.

This chain connects TRBV28 to TRBJ1-5, with D perhaps TRBD1 (6 bases). The CDR3 totals 11 residues. In germline, CDR1 is MDHEN, CDR2 SYDVKM. The V and J ends lost 9 bases and 7 bases respectively, with 10 bases between them. CDR3 in DNA: TGTGCCAGTTCGGACAGCCAGCCCCAGCATTTT. Translating gives CASSDSQPQHF.

The rearrangement uses TRBV6-6 and TRBJ2-5; D unclear. CDR1 and CDR2 (germline): MNHNY, SVGAGI (reference sequence). The CDR3 spans 13 residues. V shed 7 bases and J shed 4 bases, with 13 bases lying between them. CDR3 in amino acids: CASTQSWGETQYF. DNA of the CDR3: TGTGCCAGCACCCAATCATGGGGAGAGACCCAGTACTTC.

As for this clone: Different DNA sequences within this sample yield the same CDR3. This CDR3 is CAWSVRDTEAFF. Written as DNA, the CDR3 is TGTGCCTGGAGTGTACGCGACACTGAAGCTTTCTTT. The chain carries TRBV30 and TRBJ1-1, with D unresolved. CDR1 is GTSNPN, CDR2 SVGIG, per germline (reference sequence). This CDR3 comprises 12 residues. V gave up 0 bases and J gave up 3 bases, with 5 bases separating them.

A few counts support this clone. V usage is TRBV9 and J usage is TRBJ2-7; D not certain. With 0 bases removed from V and 3 bases from J, the gap between germline ends came to 13 bases. Germline assignment: CDR1 SGDLS and CDR2 YYNGEE. CDR3 length: 15 amino acids. The chain's CDR3 is CASSVATDGFYEQYF. DNA for the CDR3: TGTGCCAGCAGCGTAGCTACGGATGGGTTCTACGAGCAGTACTTC.

As regards this clone: One base away lies a much larger clone, so this may be a sequencing read error. The rearrangement uses TRBV6-6 and TRBJ2-5, with D unclear. The CDR3 runs to 11 residues. V was shortened by 6 bases and J by 1 base, with 3 bases between the two germline ends. The germline V gene encodes CDR1 MNHNY and CDR2 SVGAGI (reference sequence). CDR3 nucleotides: TGTGCCAGCAGCCTCCAAGAGACCCAGTACTTC. This codes for CASSLQETQYF.

This clone has only a few counts. V and J are TRBV30 and TRBJ2-5; TRBD2 aligns across 9 bases. Germline values: CDR1 GTSNPN, CDR2 SVGIG (reference sequence). This CDR3 spans 13 amino acids. V was clipped by 7 bases and J by 2 bases; unmatched bases: 5. CDR3 in DNA: TGTGCCTCCGGGCGGGGGGGACAAGAGACCCAGTACTTC. Translating it yields CASGRGGQETQYF.

This clone has only a few counts. V is TRBV27 and J is TRBJ2-3; TRBD2 matches 9 bases. Germline V CDR1 and CDR2: MNHEY, SMNVEV (reference sequence). V lost 0 bases to trimming and J lost 0 bases; unmatched junction nucleotides: 10. The CDR3 sequence is 19 residues long. As DNA, the CDR3 is TGTGCCAGCAGTTTATCCCCTTGGACTAGCGACCCTAGCACAGATACGCAGTATTTT. It is translated as CASSLSPWTSDPSTDTQYF.

In this sample, this clone turned up a few times. The chain links TRBV28 to TRBJ1-3; D not resolved. There are 13 residues in the CDR3. Trimming pared 10 bases from V and 4 bases from J, leaving 14 bases between. Germline lookup yields CDR1 MDHEN and CDR2 SYDVKM. The CDR3, as DNA: TGTGCCATCTGCCAATCTTTGGGAAACACCATATATTTT. It codes for CAICQSLGNTIYF. The whole variable domain, remainder taken from reference TRBV28 and TRBJ1-3, is DVKVTQSSRYLVKRTGEKVFLECVQDMDHENMFWYRQDPGLGLRLIYFSYDVKMKEKGDIPEGYSVSREKKERFSLILESASTNQTSMYLCAICQSLGNTIYFGEGSWLTVV.

This chain joins TRBV5-1 and TRBJ1-1; the D is unclear. Germline CDR1 SGHRS, CDR2 YFSETQ. This CDR3 has 14 residues. V was clipped by 6 bases and J by 0 bases, with 12 bases between them. CDR3 in DNA: TGCGCCAGCACCCCGGATGGGATGAACACTGAAGCTTTCTTT. Its protein is CASTPDGMNTEAFF.